A single sample gave rise to the 17 T cell receptor beta chains below, sequenced in a study of shared T cell receptors in the human thymus. Generated by immunoSEQ multiplex PCR, the TCRdb table keeps only in-frame clones and is missing some. The sample lists roughly 710,000 clones, 70% to 90% occurring once. This sample also appeared in a second study, on human thymus T cells.

The specimen sequenced was thymocytes. These receptors originate from a girl less than two years old with a congenital heart defect.

This clone was counted between two and nine times. V is TRBV10-2 and J is TRBJ2-5; 8 nucleotides agree with TRBD1. The germline V gene encodes CDR1 WSHSY and CDR2 SAAADI. There are 16 residues in the CDR3. J was trimmed by 2 bases and V by 0 bases; bases with no gene match: 5. The CDR3 nucleotides are TGCGCCAGCAGTGAGTCGGACAGGGTTGGGCAAGAGACCCAGTACTTC. It translates to CASSESDRVGQETQYF.

This clone has more than one count but fewer than ten. The rearrangement links TRBV6-1 to TRBJ1-3; D perhaps matches TRBD1 (6 bases). V dropped 11 bases and J dropped 4 bases, with 18 bases sitting between them. The CDR3 consists of 14 residues. Germline V gives CDR1 MNHNS, CDR2 SASEGT. The CDR3 DNA is TGTGCCGGGGCGGGGGCAGGGGAAGGAAACACCATATATTTT. This gives the protein CAGAGAGEGNTIYF.

V gene TRBV28 combines with J gene TRBJ2-7; 7 bases map to TRBD1. With V trimmed by 5 bases and J by 4 bases, 11 bases remained unmatched. This CDR3 is built from 15 residues. The germline CDR1 and CDR2 sequences are MDHEN and SYDVKM. The CDR3 protein is CASSEPGQPIYEQYF. CDR3 DNA: TGTGCCAGCAGTGAACCGGGACAGCCAATATACGAGCAGTACTTC.

This clone was counted only a few times. The J gene is TRBJ1-1, the V gene TRBV29-1, with D unresolved. Trimming took 2 bases from V and 3 from J, leaving 7 bases between them. The CDR3 extends over 12 amino acids. CDR1 is SQVTM and CDR2 is ANQGSEA in the germline V gene. This chain's CDR3 is CSVEKRHTEAFF. The CDR3 nucleotides are TGCAGCGTTGAAAAGCGGCACACTGAAGCTTTCTTT.

The chain links TRBV7-3 to TRBJ1-2, with 10 bases fitting TRBD1. V lost 4 bases and J lost 4; bases outside the gene matches: 9. This CDR3 is built from 16 residues. The germline V gene has CDR1 SGHTA and CDR2 FQGTGA. The CDR3 bases are TGTGCCAGCAGCTCCCACGGACAGGGGGACGGCTATGGCTACACCTTC. Translating it yields CASSSHGQGDGYGYTF.

The rearrangement joins TRBV7-6 to TRBJ2-6; possibly TRBD1 for D (8 bases). The ends were cut back, 4 bases at V and 5 bases at J, with 18 bases in the middle. The germline V gene encodes CDR1 SGHVS and CDR2 FNYEAQ. The length of the CDR3 is 17 residues. The CDR3 loop is CASSYRTGRVWANVLTF. The DNA for the CDR3 is TGTGCCAGCAGCTATCGGACAGGGAGGGTCTGGGCCAACGTCCTGACTTTC.

V gene TRBV28 combines with J gene TRBJ2-4, with TRBD1 matching 12 bases. The CDR3 extends over 15 amino acids. V lost 3 bases to trimming and J lost 7 bases; unmatched junction nucleotides: 4. CDR1 and CDR2 from the germline V gene are MDHEN and SYDVKM. Written as DNA, the CDR3 is TGTGCCAGCAGTTTTGCGGGACAGGGGGCGAACATTCAGTACTTC. Translating it yields CASSFAGQGANIQYF.

The gene calls are TRBV7-8 and TRBJ1-6, with 7 bases that match TRBD1. With V trimmed by 7 bases and J by 7 bases, 7 bases remained unmatched. The CDR3 is made up of 14 amino acids. In germline, CDR1 is SGHVS, CDR2 FQNEAQ. DNA for the CDR3: TGTGCCAGCACCCAACAGGGGCGGAATTCACCCCTCCACTTT. Its protein product is CASTQQGRNSPLHF.

Written as DNA, the CDR3 is TGTGCCAGCAGCTTAAGGGCGGGGCAGCCCCAGCATTTT. It yields the protein CASSLRAGQPQHF. This chain uses TRBV7-9 with TRBJ1-5; D gene ambiguous. Deletions cut 2 bases from V and 7 bases from J, with 9 bases between. The CDR3 has 13 amino acids. Germline CDR1 and CDR2: SEHNR and FQNEAQ (reference sequence).

V gene TRBV30 combines with J gene TRBJ2-6; 7 bases align to TRBD1. Trimming took 3 bases from V and 1 from J; bases not matched to a gene: 9. The CDR3 spans 17 residues. Germline V CDR1 and CDR2: GTSNPN, SVGIG (reference sequence). DNA for the CDR3: TGTGCCTGGAGCACTTACACGACAGGGTCTGGGGCCAACGTCCTGACTTTC. It is translated as CAWSTYTTGSGANVLTF.

V gene TRBV7-9 combines with J gene TRBJ2-1; the match to TRBD2 covers 8 bases. V lost 6 bases, J lost 4 bases, and 17 bases stayed unmatched. The V gene's germline CDR1 is SEHNR and CDR2 FQNEAQ (reference sequence). The CDR3 totals 18 residues. The CDR3 sequence: CASRSTGVERGKYNEQFF. The CDR3 coding sequence is TGTGCCAGCAGGTCGACAGGTGTGGAGCGGGGGAAATACAATGAGCAGTTCTTC.

This clone occurred a few times. V is TRBV4-1 and J is TRBJ2-3, with a possible D match to TRBD2 (5 bases). Germline values: CDR1 MGHRA, CDR2 YSYEKL. The V and J ends lost 1 base and 6 bases respectively, with 11 bases between them. The CDR3 is 14 residues long. The CDR3 bases are TGCGCCAGCAGCCAAGCGGGAATGAGCGATACGCAGTATTTT. Protein: CASSQAGMSDTQYF.

This chain uses TRBV5-6 with TRBJ2-3; D is perhaps TRBD2 (6 bases). This CDR3 is built from 16 residues. The germline V gene has CDR1 SGHDT and CDR2 YYEEEE. Between the trimmed V and J ends, which lost 1 base and 0 bases, there was a span of 12 bases. The CDR3 sequence is CASSLKRGSSTDTQYF. The CDR3 nucleotides read TGTGCCAGCAGCTTGAAACGGGGGTCTAGCACAGATACGCAGTATTTT.

This clone was detected only once. V is TRBV19 and J is TRBJ2-2, with TRBD1 as a possible D gene (5 bases). Germline lookup yields CDR1 LNHDA and CDR2 SQIVND (reference sequence). V lost 4 bases, J lost 1 base, and 16 bases lay in between. The CDR3 consists of 17 residues. CDR3 nucleotides: TGTGCCAGTAGTACCTTCCGATTAAGGGGGAACACCGGGGAGCTGTTTTTT. This gives the protein CASSTFRLRGNTGELFF. Variable domain in full (rest from reference TRBV19 and TRBJ2-2): DGGITQSPKYLFRKEGQNVTLSCEQNLNHDAMYWYRQDPGQGLRLIYYSQIVNDFQKGDIAEGYSVSREKKESFPLTVTSAQKNPTAFYLCASSTFRLRGNTGELFFGEGSRLTVL.

The genes are TRBV5-6 and TRBJ2-4; possible D gene TRBD2, 5 bases. Per germline, CDR1 SGHDT and CDR2 YYEEEE. The CDR3 has 15 residues. V was pared by 0 bases and J by 5 bases, with 12 bases between. This CDR3 reads CASSLGLTGENIQYF. The DNA of the CDR3 is TGTGCCAGCAGCTTGGGATTAACCGGGGAAAACATTCAGTACTTC.

The rearrangement joins TRBV6-5 to TRBJ2-7; 8 positions match TRBD1. The CDR3 runs to 16 residues. The J segment lost 3 bases and the V segment lost 2 bases, leaving 9 bases of the junction unmatched. The germline CDR1 and CDR2 sequences are MNHEY and SVGAGI. The CDR3 coding sequence is TGTGCCAGCAGTTACGACTTTCTCGGACAGGGCTACGAGCAGTACTTC. Translating it yields CASSYDFLGQGYEQYF.

This chain uses TRBV5-1 with TRBJ1-1, with a possible D match to TRBD1 (6 bases). V lost 4 bases to trimming and J lost 0 bases, with 22 bases between them. The CDR3 length is 18 residues. Germline V gives CDR1 SGHRS, CDR2 YFSETQ. The CDR3 coding sequence is TGCGCCAGCAGCGTAAAAACAGGGATGTATAAACTGAACACTGAAGCTTTCTTT. It translates to CASSVKTGMYKLNTEAFF.